These 11 T cell receptor beta chains were sequenced from one sample in a study of blood T cell repertoires in COVID-19. Libraries were prepared by immunoSEQ multiplex PCR; TCRdb keeps only in-frame clonotypes and omits some of them. The sample consists of 150,000 or so clones, around 82% of them appearing once. Sequencing was performed on peripheral blood. All receptors come from a woman aged 40 to 55 with COVID-19, enrolled during active disease.

The chain uses TRBV25-1 and TRBJ2-1, with 9 bases matching TRBD2. From germline, CDR1 is MGHDK and CDR2 SYGVNS. V lost 1 base, J lost 7 bases, and 11 bases stayed unmatched. The CDR3 is 17 residues long. The CDR3 loop is CASSELSGGGARNEQFF. In DNA form, the CDR3 reads TGTGCCAGCAGTGAATTGAGTGGCGGGGGGGCCAGGAATGAGCAGTTCTTC.

This clone was picked up one time. The chain has TRBV10-2 and TRBJ2-5; D perhaps matches TRBD1 (6 bases). The ends were cut back, 3 bases at V and 7 bases at J, with 18 bases in the middle. This CDR3 is built from 15 residues. Germline values: CDR1 WSHSY, CDR2 SAAADI. CDR3 in amino acids: CASSDLRTEYGTQYF. The CDR3 region has the DNA TGCGCCAGCAGTGACCTGAGGACAGAGTACGGGACCCAGTACTTC.

V gene TRBV3-1 (or the pseudogene TRBV3-2) combines with J gene TRBJ1-3; TRBD1 is a possible D gene (6 bases). The germline CDR1 and CDR2 sequences are LGHDT and YNNKEL (reference sequence). V shed 2 bases and J shed 1 base, with 15 bases lying between them. This CDR3 has 17 residues. In DNA form, the CDR3 reads TGTGCCAGCAGCCAACGGTCCGGGAGGGGGTCTGGAAACACCATATATTTT. Translating gives CASSQRSGRGSGNTIYF.

The gene calls are TRBV28 and TRBJ2-2, with 8 bases aligning to TRBD1. The CDR3 contains 17 residues. Germline-derived CDR1 and CDR2 are MDHEN and SYDVKM. The V segment lost 5 bases and the J segment 4 bases; nucleotides outside the gene matches: 12. CDR3 bases: TGTGCCAGCAGTCCGACAGGGGACCCCTGGAGCACCGGGGAGCTGTTTTTT. Translated: CASSPTGDPWSTGELFF.

The chain recombines TRBV6-2 or TRBV6-3 with TRBJ2-3; TRBD2 aligns across 11 bases. V dropped 3 bases and J dropped 5; count of bases not matched to a gene: 4. The CDR3 sequence is 15 residues long. In germline, CDR1 is MNHEY, CDR2 SVGEGT. The CDR3 reads CASSYLAGGLDTQYF. CDR3 nucleotides: TGTGCCAGCAGTTATTTAGCGGGAGGGCTAGATACGCAGTATTTT.

This chain links TRBV3-1 (or the pseudogene TRBV3-2) with TRBJ1-2; D gene unclear. Germline V gene sequence: CDR1 LGHDT, CDR2 YNNKEL (reference sequence). The length of the CDR3 is 16 residues. With 4 bases removed from V and 2 bases from J, the gap between germline ends came to 17 bases. CDR3 nucleotide sequence: TGTGCCAGCAGCCTAAACCCTAGACCGGTAAACTATGGCTACACCTTC. Protein: CASSLNPRPVNYGYTF.

The genes are TRBV9 and TRBJ1-1; D is unresolved. This CDR3 has 13 residues. Trimming took 3 bases from V and 8 from J, leaving 14 bases between them. Germline assignment: CDR1 SGDLS and CDR2 YYNGEE. CDR3 region: CASSEGPSGEAFF. CDR3 nucleotides: TGTGCCAGCAGCGAAGGCCCTAGTGGGGAAGCTTTCTTT.

The V call is TRBV5-4, the J call TRBJ1-2, with 9 bases identical to TRBD1. V dropped 4 bases and J dropped 8; count of bases not matched to a gene: 12. CDR1 and CDR2 from the germline V gene are SGHNT and YYREEE (reference sequence). The CDR3 length is 15 residues. CDR3 sequence reads: CASSALTDRGSGYTF. In nucleotides, the CDR3 is TGTGCCAGCAGCGCGTTGACGGACAGGGGATCCGGCTACACCTTC.

The rearrangement links TRBV30 to TRBJ2-1; 9 bases line up with TRBD1. J gave up 9 bases and V 3 bases, and 3 bases lay outside the gene matches. The CDR3 length is 12 residues. Germline values: CDR1 GTSNPN, CDR2 SVGIG (reference sequence). The CDR3 sequence is CAWSTGGLEQFF. CDR3 DNA: TGTGCCTGGAGCACAGGGGGCCTTGAGCAGTTCTTC.

The rearrangement uses TRBV5-6 and TRBJ2-7, with a weak D call TRBD2 (6 bases). Trimming cost V 4 bases and J 3 bases, with 11 bases left between them. The CDR3 has 13 amino acids. Germline CDR1 reads SGHDT; CDR2 reads YYEEEE. The CDR3 bases are TGTGCCAGCAGCCCCGGGACTTACTACGAGCAGTACTTC. Protein: CASSPGTYYEQYF.

This sequence joins TRBV7-6 and TRBJ2-5; TRBD1 matches at 9 bases. The germline gives CDR1 SGHVS, CDR2 FNYEAQ. With 4 bases clipped from V and 5 bases from J, the junction kept 14 bases outside the gene matches. There are 17 residues in the CDR3. The CDR3 region is CASSSYETGTGRETQYF. DNA of the CDR3: TGTGCCAGCAGCTCGTATGAGACCGGGACAGGGAGGGAGACCCAGTACTTC.